This entry lists 23 T cell receptor beta chains sequenced from one sample in a study of radiation and T cells in renal cell carcinoma. As to time point: baseline pretreatment blood. Treatment described: 15 Gy SBRT to primary tumor, nephrectomy 4 weeks later. This table comes from immunoSEQ multiplex PCR, and its TCRdb copy is limited to in-frame clones, with some not included. The sample contains around 140,000 clones, around 89% of which appear only once. The source material was blood, sampled from a patient whose treatment included radiotherapy and nephrectomy. Receptor source: a woman in her seventies with renal cell carcinoma.

J is TRBJ2-2 and V is TRBV6-5; 7 bases align to TRBD1. Looked up from germline, CDR1 is MNHEY and CDR2 is SVGAGI. The CDR3 is made up of 13 amino acids. The ends lost 6 bases at V and 6 bases at J; junction bases unmatched: 4. In DNA, the CDR3 is TGTGCCAGCAGCAAGACAGGGTCCGGGGAGCTGTTTTTT. Translated: CASSKTGSGELFF.

The chain links TRBV28 to TRBJ1-1; 8 nucleotides agree with TRBD1. In germline, CDR1 is MDHEN, CDR2 SYDVKM. The V segment lost 6 bases and the J segment 9 bases; nucleotides outside the gene matches: 3. The CDR3 spans 11 residues. CDR3 sequence (DNA): TGTGCCAGCAGAGACAGGGGTAAAGCTTTCTTT. Encoded protein: CASRDRGKAFF.

The chain has TRBV28 and TRBJ2-2; 7 positions agree with TRBD1. This CDR3 spans 15 amino acids. V lost 6 bases, J lost 1 base, and 5 bases stayed unmatched. Germline V gene sequence: CDR1 MDHEN, CDR2 SYDVKM. The CDR3 coding sequence is TGTGCCAGCAGCCCCGGACAGGTGAACACCGGGGAGCTGTTTTTT. Translation gives CASSPGQVNTGELFF.

The CDR3 region is CASSLLTSTGYVYEQYF. CDR3 nucleotide sequence: TGTGCCAGCAGTTTACTCACGTCTACAGGGTACGTTTACGAGCAGTACTTC. The chain uses TRBV28 and TRBJ2-7; D is possibly TRBD1 (6 bases). CDR1 and CDR2 from the germline V gene are MDHEN and SYDVKM. V shed 2 bases and J shed 4 bases, with 21 bases lying between them. The CDR3 runs 17 residues.

The rearrangement uses TRBV30 and TRBJ1-3, with a tentative D call TRBD1 (5 bases). V dropped 0 bases and J dropped 2 bases, with 8 bases sitting between them. From germline, CDR1 is GTSNPN and CDR2 SVGIG (reference sequence). This CDR3 contains 14 residues. The CDR3 sequence is CAWSVWGAGNTIYF. The CDR3 coding sequence is TGTGCCTGGAGTGTATGGGGGGCTGGAAACACCATATATTTT.

The table lists this clone with a count of one. The chain joins TRBV4-3 to TRBJ2-1; D tentatively reads TRBD1 or TRBD2 (5 bases each). The V gene's germline CDR1 is LGHNA and CDR2 YSLEER. V lost 0 bases and J 7 bases, leaving 19 bases between the germline ends. CDR3 size: 17 residues. The CDR3 loop is CASSQEILGLWGNEQFF. The CDR3 DNA reads TGCGCCAGCAGCCAAGAGATACTAGGCCTCTGGGGGAATGAGCAGTTCTTC.

The CDR3 is CASSLDLGRGELFF. CDR3 DNA: TGTGCCAGCAGCTTAGATCTCGGGAGGGGGGAGCTGTTTTTT. V gene TRBV11-2 combines with J gene TRBJ2-2; 7 bases line up with TRBD2. The junction had 3 bases not matched to a gene; V was cut back by 0 bases and J by 8 bases. The CDR3 contains 14 residues. The V gene's germline CDR1 is SGHAT and CDR2 FQNNGV.

CDR3 sequence reads: CASSTMGRSRRTSPLHF. CDR3 nucleotides: TGTGCCAGTAGCACAATGGGACGGTCTAGAAGAACATCACCCCTCCACTTT. The rearrangement links TRBV19 to TRBJ1-6; D possibly corresponds to TRBD1 (5 bases). V lost 6 bases, J lost 10 bases, and 25 bases lay in between. CDR1 and CDR2 (germline): LNHDA, SQIVND (reference sequence). The CDR3 spans 17 residues. Variable domain in full (rest from reference TRBV19 and TRBJ1-6): DGGITQSPKYLFRKEGQNVTLSCEQNLNHDAMYWYRQDPGQGLRLIYYSQIVNDFQKGDIAEGYSVSREKKESFPLTVTSAQKNPTAFYLCASSTMGRSRRTSPLHFGNGTRLTVT.

This chain uses TRBV2 with TRBJ2-7; TRBD1 matches 8 bases. Losses at the gene ends were 6 bases for V and 12 bases for J; bases not matched to a gene: 4. The CDR3 runs 10 residues. The germline V gene has CDR1 SNHLY and CDR2 FYNNEI. In DNA, the CDR3 is TGTGCCAGCAGAGCAGGGGGCGCGTACTTC. This gives the protein CASRAGGAYF.

The chain couples TRBV4-2 to TRBJ1-4; a weak D match, TRBD1 (5 bases). The CDR3 has 17 residues. Trimming took off 2 bases at V and 10 bases at J, with 23 bases between the two ends. CDR1 LGHNA and CDR2 YNFKEQ come from the germline V gene. The CDR3 DNA reads TGTGCCAGCAGCCAAACCTCGAAGGACGGGACGGGGGGAAAACTGTTTTTT. Residues: CASSQTSKDGTGGKLFF.

This sequence joins TRBV9 and TRBJ2-1; 8 nucleotides match TRBD2. Looked up from germline, CDR1 is SGDLS and CDR2 is YYNGEE. The CDR3 spans 16 residues. J gave up 5 bases and V 4 bases, and 11 bases lay outside the gene matches. As DNA, the CDR3 is TGTGCCAGCAGCCCCTTCGGGCGGGGGGACAACAATGAGCAGTTCTTC. Its protein product is CASSPFGRGDNNEQFF. Full variable domain (missing parts from reference TRBV9 and TRBJ2-1): DSGVTQTPKHLITATGQRVTLRCSPRSGDLSVYWYQQSLDQGLQFLIQYYNGEERAKGNILERFSAQQFPDLHSELNLSSLELGDSALYFCASSPFGRGDNNEQFFGPGTRLTVL.

The chain joins TRBV18 to TRBJ1-5; tentatively, D is TRBD1 (6 bases). Germline assignment: CDR1 KGHSH and CDR2 LQKENI. V was shortened by 1 base and J by 5 bases, with 12 bases between the two germline ends. The CDR3 sequence is 15 residues long. The CDR3 reads CASSPLGGADQPQHF. The CDR3, as DNA: TGTGCCAGCTCACCACTCGGGGGCGCGGATCAGCCCCAGCATTTT.

This clone has more than one count but fewer than ten. V usage is TRBV20-1 and J usage is TRBJ1-6; no firm D call. The CDR3 spans 11 residues. The germline V and J ends were trimmed by 5 bases and 10 bases, with 9 bases remaining between them. CDR1 and CDR2 from the germline V gene are DFQATT and SNEGSKA (reference sequence). CDR3 sequence: CSAGEKSPLHF. CDR3 in DNA: TGCAGTGCTGGGGAAAAGTCACCCCTCCACTTT.

The chain recombines TRBV29-1 with TRBJ1-2, with unresolved D. Trimming took off 3 bases at V and 3 bases at J, with 17 bases between the two ends. CDR3 length: 15 amino acids. The germline gives CDR1 SQVTM, CDR2 ANQGSEA. The CDR3 is CSVDPGSGMYYGYTF. CDR3 DNA: TGCAGCGTTGACCCCGGGTCGGGCATGTACTATGGCTACACCTTC.

V and J are TRBV7-2 and TRBJ2-7; 10 nucleotides agree with TRBD2. The ends lost 5 bases at V and 4 bases at J; junction bases unmatched: 14. The CDR3 consists of 17 residues. Looked up from germline, CDR1 is SGHTA and CDR2 is FQGNSA. The CDR3 is CASSDLKQRGGGYEQYF. Written as DNA, the CDR3 is TGTGCCAGCAGCGACCTCAAGCAGCGGGGGGGCGGGTACGAGCAGTACTTC.

The gene calls are TRBV11-2 and TRBJ2-7; D uncertain. The CDR3 consists of 15 residues. Germline V gene sequence: CDR1 SGHAT, CDR2 FQNNGV. Trimming left V 4 bases short and J 3 bases short, with 16 bases between. The CDR3 coding sequence is TGTGCCAGCAGCTCCTCCGGATCCTCTCGCTACGAGCAGTACTTC. This gives the protein CASSSSGSSRYEQYF. The full variable domain, with the rest looked up from reference TRBV11-2 and TRBJ2-7, is EAGVAQSPRYKIIEKRQSVAFWCNPISGHATLYWYQQILGQGPKLLIQFQNNGVVDDSQLPKDRFSAERLKGVDSTLKIQPAKLEDSAVYLCASSSSGSSRYEQYFGPGTRLTVT.

The chain links TRBV14 to TRBJ2-2; D remains unclear. Germline CDR1 reads SGHDN; CDR2 reads FVKESK. The CDR3 sequence is 13 residues long. The ends were cut back, 4 bases at V and 7 bases at J, with 10 bases in the middle. The CDR3 sequence: CASSLIGVGELFF. As DNA, the CDR3 is TGTGCCAGCAGCCTAATTGGGGTCGGGGAGCTGTTTTTT.

V usage is TRBV2 and J usage is TRBJ2-7, with TRBD1 matching 9 bases. The germline gives CDR1 SNHLY, CDR2 FYNNEI. The CDR3 extends over 14 amino acids. Losses at the gene ends were 6 bases for V and 5 bases for J; bases not matched to a gene: 8. CDR3 in amino acids: CASRVEGQGDEQYF. The CDR3 DNA sequence: TGTGCCAGCAGGGTGGAGGGACAGGGAGACGAGCAGTACTTC.

In this sample, this clone turned up once. This chain connects TRBV5-8 to TRBJ1-1; D gene unclear. V was shortened by 4 bases and J by 2 bases, with 9 bases between the two germline ends. Germline assignment: CDR1 SGHTS and CDR2 YDEGEE. The CDR3 totals 13 residues. CDR3 coding DNA: TGTGCCAGCAGCCGGACTGCTAACACTGAAGCTTTCTTT. The encoded protein is CASSRTANTEAFF. Looking up the rest from reference TRBV5-8 and TRBJ1-1 gives the full variable domain: EAGVTQSPTHLIKTRGQQATLRCSPISGHTSVYWYQQALGLGLQFLLWYDEGEERNRGNFPPRFSGRQFPNYSSELNVNALELEDSALYLCASSRTANTEAFFGQGTRLTVV.

V usage is TRBV19 and J usage is TRBJ1-2; TRBD1 might be the D (5 bases). Germline CDR1 LNHDA, CDR2 SQIVND (reference sequence). The CDR3 is made up of 14 amino acids. The ends were cut back, 7 bases at V and 2 bases at J, with 14 bases in the middle. The DNA for the CDR3 is TGTGCCAGTACCGACGACAGTGTCAACTATGGCTACACCTTC. It translates to CASTDDSVNYGYTF.

The genes are TRBV5-8 and TRBJ1-1; 10 bases align to TRBD1. This CDR3 has 16 amino acids. Germline V gene sequence: CDR1 SGHTS, CDR2 YDEGEE. V shed 3 bases, J shed 5 bases, and the junction held 10 bases outside the gene matches. In DNA form, the CDR3 reads TGTGCCAGCAGCTCAACTTGGACAGGGGGACTAACTGAAGCTTTCTTT. As protein: CASSSTWTGGLTEAFF.

V gene TRBV4-2 combines with J gene TRBJ2-1; the match to TRBD1 covers 10 bases. With V trimmed by 4 bases and J by 8 bases, 8 bases remained unmatched. Germline CDR1 and CDR2: LGHNA and YNFKEQ. The CDR3 sequence is 15 residues long. Here the CDR3 DNA reads TGTGCCAGCAGCCCCCAAGGGACAGGGGTTCATGAGCAGTTCTTC. The encoded protein is CASSPQGTGVHEQFF.

V is TRBV6-5 and J is TRBJ1-4; D gene unclear. The V end lost 8 bases, the J end lost 4 bases, and 8 bases lay between the germline ends. The CDR3 consists of 12 residues. Germline lookup yields CDR1 MNHEY and CDR2 SVGAGI. CDR3 loop: CASRQNNEKLFF. As DNA, the CDR3 is TGTGCCAGCCGGCAGAATAATGAAAAACTGTTTTTT.